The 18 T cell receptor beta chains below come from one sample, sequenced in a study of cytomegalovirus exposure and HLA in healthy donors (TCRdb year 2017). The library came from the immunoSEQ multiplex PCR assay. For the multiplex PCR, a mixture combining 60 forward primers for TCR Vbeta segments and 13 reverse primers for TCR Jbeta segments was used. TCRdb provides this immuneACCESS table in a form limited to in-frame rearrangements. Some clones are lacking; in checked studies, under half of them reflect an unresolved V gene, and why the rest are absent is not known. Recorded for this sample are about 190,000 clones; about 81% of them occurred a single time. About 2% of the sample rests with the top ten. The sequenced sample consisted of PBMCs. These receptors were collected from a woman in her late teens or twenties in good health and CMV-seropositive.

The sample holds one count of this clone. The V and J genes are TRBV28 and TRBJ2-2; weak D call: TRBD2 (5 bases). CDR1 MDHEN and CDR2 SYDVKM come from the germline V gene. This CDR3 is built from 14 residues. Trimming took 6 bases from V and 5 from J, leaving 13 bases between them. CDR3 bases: TGTGCCAGCAGGCCGGGAAGTGCTACCGGGGAGCTGTTTTTT. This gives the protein CASRPGSATGELFF.

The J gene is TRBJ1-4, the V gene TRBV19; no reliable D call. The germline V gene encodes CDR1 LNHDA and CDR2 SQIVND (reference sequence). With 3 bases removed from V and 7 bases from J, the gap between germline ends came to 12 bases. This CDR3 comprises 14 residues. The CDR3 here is CASSILSDSEKLFF. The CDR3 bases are TGTGCCAGTAGTATTCTAAGCGATAGTGAAAAACTGTTTTTT.

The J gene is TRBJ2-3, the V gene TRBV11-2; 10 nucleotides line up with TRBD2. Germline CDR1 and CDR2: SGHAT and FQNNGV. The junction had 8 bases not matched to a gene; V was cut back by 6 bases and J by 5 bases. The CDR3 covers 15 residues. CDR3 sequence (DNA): TGTGCCAGCAGTTTCACTAGCGGGGCGTTAGATACGCAGTATTTT. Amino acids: CASSFTSGALDTQYF.

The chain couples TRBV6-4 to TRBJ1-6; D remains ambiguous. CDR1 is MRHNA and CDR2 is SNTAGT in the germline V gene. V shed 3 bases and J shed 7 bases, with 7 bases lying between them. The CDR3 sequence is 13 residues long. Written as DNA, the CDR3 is TGTGCCAGCAGTGATACGCAGAATTCACCCCTCCACTTT. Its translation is CASSDTQNSPLHF.

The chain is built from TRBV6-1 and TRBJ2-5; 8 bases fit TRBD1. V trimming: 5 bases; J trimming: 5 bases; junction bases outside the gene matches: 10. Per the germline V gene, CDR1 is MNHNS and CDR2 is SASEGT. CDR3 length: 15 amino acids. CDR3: CASSISTGEWETQYF. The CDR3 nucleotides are TGTGCCAGCAGTATATCGACAGGGGAGTGGGAGACCCAGTACTTC.

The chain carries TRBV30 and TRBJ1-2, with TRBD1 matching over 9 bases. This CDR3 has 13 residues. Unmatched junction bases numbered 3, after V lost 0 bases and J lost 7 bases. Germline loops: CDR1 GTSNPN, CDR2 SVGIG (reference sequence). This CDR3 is CAWSVETGGGYTF. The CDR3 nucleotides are TGTGCCTGGAGTGTAGAGACAGGGGGTGGCTACACCTTC.

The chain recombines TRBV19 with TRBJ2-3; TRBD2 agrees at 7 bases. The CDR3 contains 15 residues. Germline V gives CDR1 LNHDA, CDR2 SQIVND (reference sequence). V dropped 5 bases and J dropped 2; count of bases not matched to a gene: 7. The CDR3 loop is CASSGGLGTTDTQYF. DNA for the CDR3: TGTGCCAGTAGTGGAGGACTAGGGACCACAGATACGCAGTATTTT.

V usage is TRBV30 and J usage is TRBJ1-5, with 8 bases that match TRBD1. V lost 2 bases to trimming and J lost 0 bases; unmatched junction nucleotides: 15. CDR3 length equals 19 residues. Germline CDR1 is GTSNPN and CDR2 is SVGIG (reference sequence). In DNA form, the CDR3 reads TGTGCCTGGAGTCCCGACGACAGGGGACTGTTCTATAGCAATCAGCCCCAGCATTTT. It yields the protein CAWSPDDRGLFYSNQPQHF.

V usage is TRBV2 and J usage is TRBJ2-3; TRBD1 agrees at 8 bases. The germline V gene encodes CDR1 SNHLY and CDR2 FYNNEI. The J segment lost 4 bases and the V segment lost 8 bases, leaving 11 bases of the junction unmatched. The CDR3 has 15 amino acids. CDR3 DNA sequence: TGTGCCAGCCAACAGTGGGACAGGCCCTCAGATACGCAGTATTTT. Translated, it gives CASQQWDRPSDTQYF.

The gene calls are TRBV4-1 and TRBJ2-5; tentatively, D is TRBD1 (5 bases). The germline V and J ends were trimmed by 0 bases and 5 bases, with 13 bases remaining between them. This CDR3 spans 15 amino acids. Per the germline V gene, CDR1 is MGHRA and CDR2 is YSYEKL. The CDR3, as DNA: TGCGCCAGCAGCCAAGAGGCAGGGTCTATGGAGACCCAGTACTTC. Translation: CASSQEAGSMETQYF.

The CDR3 region has the DNA TGTGCCAGTAGTATTTCGGGACAGGGTCTCCACTTT. This sequence encodes CASSISGQGLHF. The chain couples TRBV19 to TRBJ1-6; TRBD1 matches at 9 bases. The CDR3 length is 12 residues. Germline V lookup: CDR1 LNHDA, CDR2 SQIVND (reference sequence). The J segment lost 16 bases and the V segment lost 3 bases, leaving 4 bases of the junction unmatched.

CDR3 loop: CASSVGDYGYTF. The CDR3 nucleotides read TGTGCCAGCAGCGTAGGAGACTATGGCTACACCTTC. V and J are TRBV9 and TRBJ1-2; D is unresolved. V lost 0 bases and J 3 bases, leaving 3 bases between the germline ends. Germline values: CDR1 SGDLS, CDR2 YYNGEE. The CDR3 totals 12 residues. Using reference TRBV9 and TRBJ1-2 for the parts outside the CDR3, the full variable domain is DSGVTQTPKHLITATGQRVTLRCSPRSGDLSVYWYQQSLDQGLQFLIQYYNGEERAKGNILERFSAQQFPDLHSELNLSSLELGDSALYFCASSVGDYGYTFGSGTRLTVV.

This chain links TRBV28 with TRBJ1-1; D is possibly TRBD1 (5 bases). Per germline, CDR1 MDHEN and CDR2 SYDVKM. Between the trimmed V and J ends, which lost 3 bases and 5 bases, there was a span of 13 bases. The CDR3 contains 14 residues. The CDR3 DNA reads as TGTGCCAGCAGTTTGGGGGGGGAAGGGACTGAAGCTTTCTTT. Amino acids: CASSLGGEGTEAFF.

The CDR3 nucleotides read TGTGCCAGCAGCTCAAGACAGGGGGTGGACATTCAGTACTTC. This gives the protein CASSSRQGVDIQYF. The rearrangement uses TRBV5-4 and TRBJ2-4; TRBD1 agrees at 9 bases. V dropped 3 bases and J dropped 8; count of bases not matched to a gene: 6. Germline CDR1 reads SGHNT; CDR2 reads YYREEE (reference sequence). This CDR3 is built from 14 residues.

The CDR3 region has the DNA TGCGCCAGCACGGACAGCTCAAATAGCAATCAGCCCCAGCATTTT. Protein sequence: CASTDSSNSNQPQHF. This chain uses TRBV5-1 with TRBJ1-5; possible D gene TRBD1, 6 bases. Germline CDR1 SGHRS, CDR2 YFSETQ. Deletions cut 6 bases from V and 0 bases from J, with 13 bases between. This CDR3 is 15 amino acids long.

The CDR3 coding sequence is TGTGCCAGCAGTTATAGCGGGGGGCTTCTAAGCACAGATACGCAGTATTTT. Its protein product is CASSYSGGLLSTDTQYF. The chain has TRBV7-2 and TRBJ2-3, with 10 bases matching TRBD2. The J segment lost 0 bases and the V segment lost 6 bases, leaving 9 bases of the junction unmatched. CDR3 length: 17 residues. Germline V gene sequence: CDR1 SGHTA, CDR2 FQGNSA.

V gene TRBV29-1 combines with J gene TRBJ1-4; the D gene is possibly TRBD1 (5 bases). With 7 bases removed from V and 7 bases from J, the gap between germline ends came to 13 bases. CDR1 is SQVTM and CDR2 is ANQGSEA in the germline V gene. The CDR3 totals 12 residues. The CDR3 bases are TGCAGCGCTCAGGGTGGTGGTGAAAAACTGTTTTTT. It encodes CSAQGGGEKLFF.

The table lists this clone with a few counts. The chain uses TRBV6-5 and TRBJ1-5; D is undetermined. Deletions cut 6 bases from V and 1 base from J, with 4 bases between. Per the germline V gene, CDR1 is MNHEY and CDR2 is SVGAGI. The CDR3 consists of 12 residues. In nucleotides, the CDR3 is TGTGCCAGCAGCATGAGCAATCAGCCCCAGCATTTT. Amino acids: CASSMSNQPQHF.